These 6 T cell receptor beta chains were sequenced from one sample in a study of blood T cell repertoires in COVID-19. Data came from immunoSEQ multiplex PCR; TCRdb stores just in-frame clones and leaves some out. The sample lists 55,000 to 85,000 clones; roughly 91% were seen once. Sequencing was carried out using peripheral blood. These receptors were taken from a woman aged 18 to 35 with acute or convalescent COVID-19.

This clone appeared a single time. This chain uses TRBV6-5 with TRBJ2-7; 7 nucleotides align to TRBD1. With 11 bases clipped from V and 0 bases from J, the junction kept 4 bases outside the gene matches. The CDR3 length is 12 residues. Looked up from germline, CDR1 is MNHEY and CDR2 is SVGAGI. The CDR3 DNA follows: TGTGCCGGTGGGACAGCCTCCTACGAGCAGTACTTC. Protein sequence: CAGGTASYEQYF.

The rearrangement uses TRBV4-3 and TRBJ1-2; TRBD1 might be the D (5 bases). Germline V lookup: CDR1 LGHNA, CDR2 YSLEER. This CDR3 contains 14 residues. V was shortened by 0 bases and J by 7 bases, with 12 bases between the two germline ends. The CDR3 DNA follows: TGCGCCAGCAGCCAAGACCGGACACCGGGTGGCTACACCTTC. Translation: CASSQDRTPGGYTF.

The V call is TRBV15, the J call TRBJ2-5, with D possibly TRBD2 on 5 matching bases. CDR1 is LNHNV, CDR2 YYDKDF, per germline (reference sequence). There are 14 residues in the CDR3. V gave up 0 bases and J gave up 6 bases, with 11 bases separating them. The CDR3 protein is CATSRDSSGKTQYF. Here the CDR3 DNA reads TGTGCCACCAGCAGAGATTCGTCCGGGAAGACCCAGTACTTC.

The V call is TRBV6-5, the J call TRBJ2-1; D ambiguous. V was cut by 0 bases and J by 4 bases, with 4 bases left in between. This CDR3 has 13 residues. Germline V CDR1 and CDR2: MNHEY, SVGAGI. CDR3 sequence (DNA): TGTGCCAGCAGTTACTCCCCATACAATGAGCAGTTCTTC. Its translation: CASSYSPYNEQFF.

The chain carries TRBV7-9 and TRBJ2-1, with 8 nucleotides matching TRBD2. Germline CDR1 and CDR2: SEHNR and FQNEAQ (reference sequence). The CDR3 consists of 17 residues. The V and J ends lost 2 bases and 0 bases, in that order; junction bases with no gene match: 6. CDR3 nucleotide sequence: TGTGCCAGCAGCTTACGGTGGGCGGGAGGCTCCTACAATGAGCAGTTCTTC. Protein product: CASSLRWAGGSYNEQFF.

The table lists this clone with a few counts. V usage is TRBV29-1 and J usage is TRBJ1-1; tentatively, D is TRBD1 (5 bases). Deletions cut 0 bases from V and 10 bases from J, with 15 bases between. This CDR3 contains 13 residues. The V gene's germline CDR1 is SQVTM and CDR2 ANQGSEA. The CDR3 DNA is TGCAGCGTTGAAGAAGGAGGGGACCGTCTAGCTTTCTTT. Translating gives CSVEEGGDRLAFF.